This TCR beta chain was recorded in a study of T-cell reconstitution after alpha-beta-depleted transplantation in children. Study findings and constraints: About two months after transplant, alpha-beta T cells reportedly came from several hundred expanded graft clones. The main origin of T-cell counts and diversity one year after transplant was newly produced T cells. High day-60 TCRbeta diversity in some patients came from surviving recipient T cells and thymic progenitors.

This clonotype was recorded many times. Antigen: not known. Preparing the TCRbeta library involved the use of unique molecular identifiers. TCRdb reprocessed the PCR reads with MiXCR, giving one entry per CDR3 protein. Here the sample spans around 76,000 distinct CDR3 sequences, 18% being singletons. The V segment lost 6 bases and the J segment 0 bases; nucleotides outside the gene matches: 2. The CDR3 is made up of 14 amino acids. Germline lookup yields CDR1 SQVTM and CDR2 ANQGSEA. The genes are TRBV29-1 and TRBJ2-2; 9 bases line up with TRBD1. The sample in question was PBMCs, mostly from graft donor cells, obtained 360 days after TCRalphabeta/CD19-depleted stem cell transplant. The receptor comes from a male patient under 10 years old who had a stem cell transplant for acute lymphoblastic leukemia, so the T cells may come from the graft donor. CDR3 sequence: CSVRTGANTGELFF. CDR3 DNA sequence: TGCAGCGTACGGACAGGGGCGAACACCGGGGAGCTGTTTTTT.